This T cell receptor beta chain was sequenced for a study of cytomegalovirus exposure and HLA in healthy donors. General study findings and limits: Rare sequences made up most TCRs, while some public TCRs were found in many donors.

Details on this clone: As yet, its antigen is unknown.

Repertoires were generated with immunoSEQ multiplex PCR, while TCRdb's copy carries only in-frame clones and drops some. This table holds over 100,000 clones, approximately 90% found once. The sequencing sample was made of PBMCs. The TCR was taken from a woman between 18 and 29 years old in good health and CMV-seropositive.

The CDR3 nucleotides read TGTGCCAGCAGCTTAGCGGGTGGGGGCAAGAACACTGAAGCTTTCTTT. Its translation is CASSLAGGGKNTEAFF. The chain joins TRBV7-9 to TRBJ1-1, with D tentatively TRBD1 (6 bases). Germline CDR1 is SEHNR and CDR2 is FQNEAQ (reference sequence). The CDR3 sequence is 16 residues long. V lost 0 bases and J lost 1, with 12 bases in between. Supplemented by reference TRBV7-9 and TRBJ1-1, the full variable domain reads DTGVSQNPRHKITKRGQNVTFRCDPISEHNRLYWYRQTLGQGPEFLTYFQNEAQLEKSRLLSDRFSAERPKGSFSTLEIQRTEQGDSAMYLCASSLAGGGKNTEAFFGQGTRLTVV.